Following are 25 T cell receptor beta chains from one sample sequenced in a study of human T cells and chemical hapten exposure. TCRdb passed the RACE reads through MiXCR, listing each CDR3 protein once. The sample has some 91,000 distinct CDR3 sequences; roughly a quarter are singletons. Documented time point: patch test 3, about 24 weeks after DPC sensitization. Treatment defined: therapeutic diphenylcyclopropenone sensitization with weekly scalp DPC. The starting material was whole blood, obtained in connection with sensitization to the hapten diphenylcyclopropenone (DPC). The receptors originated from a man aged 35 to 55 with alopecia areata. Some clones in this sample may be carry-over from other donors' samples.

The chain couples TRBV25-1 to TRBJ1-3; the D gene is possibly TRBD1 (5 bases). V dropped 7 bases and J dropped 3 bases, with 16 bases sitting between them. The CDR3 has 15 amino acids. Germline lookup yields CDR1 MGHDK and CDR2 SYGVNS. Here the CDR3 DNA reads TGTGCCAGCATTGCCGGGGGGGTGAGTGGAAACACCATATATTTT. Amino acids: CASIAGGVSGNTIYF.

The V gene is TRBV9, the J gene TRBJ2-2, with D possibly being TRBD2 (6 bases). Germline CDR1 and CDR2: SGDLS and YYNGEE. Trimming removed 4 bases at V and 6 bases at J, with 10 bases between. The CDR3 runs to 13 residues. In DNA, the CDR3 is TGTGCCAGCAGCCCCGGAGGGGCCGGGGAGCTGTTTTTT. It encodes CASSPGGAGELFF.

CDR3 region: CATGLAGAHVDTQYF. The CDR3 nucleotides are TGTGCCACCGGCCTAGCGGGTGCCCATGTAGATACGCAGTATTTT. The rearrangement links TRBV6-2 or TRBV6-3 to TRBJ2-3; TRBD2 matches 8 bases. This CDR3 contains 15 residues. Trimming cost V 10 bases and J 5 bases; bases outside gene matches: 14. Germline V gene sequence: CDR1 MNHEY, CDR2 SVGEGT.

This clonotype was seen a handful of times. The chain combines TRBV6-5 with TRBJ2-5, with 10 bases aligning to TRBD2. Per the germline V gene, CDR1 is MNHEY and CDR2 is SVGAGI. V was pared by 4 bases and J by 10 bases, with 6 bases of the junction left unmatched. The CDR3 spans 13 residues. DNA for the CDR3: TGTGCCAGCAGTTGGGGGACTAGCGAGGACCAGTACTTC. It specifies CASSWGTSEDQYF.

The chain links TRBV4-1 to TRBJ1-5; D ambiguous. This CDR3 spans 16 amino acids. CDR1 MGHRA and CDR2 YSYEKL come from the germline V gene. V lost 0 bases and J lost 1, with 10 bases in between. Here the CDR3 DNA reads TGCGCCAGCAGCCAAGATCCTGTCCCCAGCAATCAGCCCCAGCATTTT. Its protein is CASSQDPVPSNQPQHF.

This clonotype was detected only a few times. V usage is TRBV28 and J usage is TRBJ2-7; the match to TRBD2 covers 7 bases. Germline assignment: CDR1 MDHEN and CDR2 SYDVKM. Losses at the gene ends were 6 bases for V and 4 bases for J; bases not matched to a gene: 9. The CDR3 contains 14 residues. CDR3 in DNA: TGTGCCAGCAGCTCTCGACTAGCTTTTTACGAGCAGTACTTC. It codes for CASSSRLAFYEQYF.

This clonotype was detected once. The rearrangement links TRBV7-9 to TRBJ1-1; D ambiguous. CDR3 length: 14 residues. Germline V gene lookup returns CDR1 SEHNR and CDR2 FQNEAQ (reference sequence). V lost 3 bases and J 5 bases, leaving 13 bases between the germline ends. This CDR3 reads CASSFNDGRTEAFF. Written as DNA, the CDR3 is TGTGCCAGCAGCTTCAACGACGGGCGGACTGAAGCTTTCTTT.

The chain's CDR3 is CASSFSTSRNYEQYF. The DNA for the CDR3 is TGTGCCAGCAGTTTTAGCACTAGCCGTAACTACGAGCAGTACTTC. The rearrangement links TRBV28 to TRBJ2-7, with a weak D call TRBD2 (6 bases). V was pared by 3 bases and J by 3 bases, with 15 bases between. The germline V gene has CDR1 MDHEN and CDR2 SYDVKM. This CDR3 contains 15 residues.

The V gene is TRBV6-1, the J gene TRBJ1-5; D remains ambiguous. Germline CDR1 reads MNHNS; CDR2 reads SASEGT. This CDR3 contains 12 residues. V was trimmed by 9 bases and J by 5 bases, leaving 11 bases between them. Here the CDR3 DNA reads TGTGCCAGTGGGCCCGACTATCAGCCCCAGCATTTT. Translated, it gives CASGPDYQPQHF.

This clonotype was counted once. The gene calls are TRBV7-9 and TRBJ2-5, with 10 positions matching TRBD2. Germline loops: CDR1 SEHNR, CDR2 FQNEAQ (reference sequence). The CDR3 contains 15 residues. V lost 4 bases to trimming and J lost 4 bases; unmatched junction nucleotides: 6. The CDR3 loop is CASSSAGGPGETQYF. CDR3 DNA sequence: TGTGCCAGCAGCTCAGCGGGAGGGCCGGGAGAGACCCAGTACTTC.

This clonotype was counted between two and nine times. The rearrangement links TRBV12-3 or TRBV12-4 to TRBJ2-3; D remains ambiguous. V dropped 4 bases and J dropped 6 bases, with 14 bases sitting between them. The CDR3 covers 14 residues. The CDR3 DNA reads TGTGCCAGCAGTTACCGGGCCCTACAGGATACGCAGTATTTT. Its protein product is CASSYRALQDTQYF.

V gene TRBV20-1 combines with J gene TRBJ2-6; the D is unclear. The germline gives CDR1 DFQATT, CDR2 SNEGSKA (reference sequence). The CDR3 extends over 13 amino acids. The ends were cut back, 6 bases at V and 4 bases at J, with 10 bases in the middle. CDR3 DNA sequence: TGCAGTGCCCCAGCTACCGGGGCCAACGTCCTGACTTTC. Translated: CSAPATGANVLTF.

This clonotype occurred a few times. The V gene is TRBV27, the J gene TRBJ1-2; no definite D call. The CDR3 runs to 14 residues. Per germline, CDR1 MNHEY and CDR2 SMNVEV (reference sequence). The V end lost 2 bases, the J end lost 0 bases, and 7 bases lay between the germline ends. The CDR3 loop is CASSLSAANYGYTF. DNA of the CDR3: TGTGCCAGCAGTTTAAGCGCAGCTAACTATGGCTACACCTTC.

This chain connects TRBV3-1 to TRBJ2-7; D might be TRBD1 (6 bases). CDR1 is LGHDT and CDR2 is YNNKEL in the germline V gene (reference sequence). The CDR3 is 17 residues long. Trimming pared 0 bases from V and 0 bases from J, leaving 15 bases between. The CDR3 nucleotides are TGTGCCAGCAGCCAAGAGAGGTGGACAGTCAACTCCTACGAGCAGTACTTC. Encoded protein: CASSQERWTVNSYEQYF.

This clonotype was recorded at least ten times. This sequence joins TRBV3-1 and TRBJ2-1; D may be TRBD2 (6 bases). Trimming pared 5 bases from V and 1 base from J, leaving 12 bases between. Germline V gene data show CDR1 as LGHDT and CDR2 as YNNKEL (reference sequence). The CDR3 spans 15 residues. CDR3 in DNA: TGTGCCAGCAGCACCGGGACTCCTTCCTACAATGAGCAGTTCTTC. This codes for CASSTGTPSYNEQFF.

This clonotype was observed a few times. The chain recombines TRBV5-1 with TRBJ1-3; maybe TRBD1 (6 bases). Looked up from germline, CDR1 is SGHRS and CDR2 is YFSETQ. The CDR3 loop spans 14 amino acids. V lost 2 bases and J 4 bases, leaving 10 bases between the germline ends. CDR3 DNA sequence: TGCGCCAGCAGCTTAACAGGGACCGGAAACACCATATATTTT. Its translation is CASSLTGTGNTIYF.

The J gene is TRBJ2-1, the V gene TRBV10-3, with 12 bases aligning to TRBD2. V trimming: 2 bases; J trimming: 15 bases; junction bases outside the gene matches: 20. In germline, CDR1 is ENHRY, CDR2 SYGVKD. The CDR3 has 18 amino acids. CDR3 loop: CAISEPTDLGTSGRGRFF. The CDR3 DNA reads TGTGCCATCAGTGAGCCGACGGATCTTGGGACTAGCGGGCGGGGTCGGTTCTTC.

With respect to this clonotype: A read error may account for a junction end that differs from germline. This chain connects TRBV12-3 or TRBV12-4 to TRBJ2-5; D remains unclear. The CDR3 sequence is 12 residues long. This chain's CDR3 is CVSSPRGETQYF. CDR3 sequence (DNA): TGTGTCAGCAGCCCACGTGGGGAGACCCAGTACTTC.

As for this clonotype: Because the CDR3 is missing its conserved closing phenylalanine or tryptophan, this is likely a read error. The V and J genes are TRBV5-1 and TRBJ2-5; TRBD1 aligns across 8 bases. Germline trimming cut 7 bases from V and 4 bases from J; bases unmatched to any gene: 3. The CDR3 extends over 12 amino acids. Germline assignment: CDR1 SGHRS and CDR2 YFSETQ. The CDR3 bases are TGCGCCAGCTCGACAGGGGTAGAGACCCAGTACTCC. Its protein is CASSTGVETQYS.

The chain is built from TRBV5-1 and TRBJ2-3; D gene ambiguous. Trimming cost V 0 bases and J 0 bases, with 8 bases left between them. This CDR3 is built from 15 residues. In germline, CDR1 is SGHRS, CDR2 YFSETQ. CDR3 protein: CASSLAVKSTDTQYF. The CDR3, as DNA: TGCGCCAGCAGCTTGGCTGTAAAGAGCACAGATACGCAGTATTTT. Combining the CDR3 with reference TRBV5-1 and TRBJ2-3 gives the whole variable domain KAGVTQTPRYLIKTRGQQVTLSCSPISGHRSVSWYQQTPGQGLQFLFEYFSETQRNKGNFPGRFSGRQFSNSRSEMNVSTLELGDSALYLCASSLAVKSTDTQYFGPGTRLTVL.

A few counts support this clonotype. CDR3 coding DNA: TGCAGTGCTGACGAACGGGACCCTAAAGATACGCAGTATTTT. This encodes CSADERDPKDTQYF. V gene TRBV20-1 combines with J gene TRBJ2-3, with D perhaps TRBD1 or TRBD2 (5 bases each). V gave up 5 bases and J gave up 5 bases, with 17 bases separating them. Per germline, CDR1 DFQATT and CDR2 SNEGSKA (reference sequence). The CDR3 is 14 amino acids.

This clonotype was seen only a few times. In DNA, the CDR3 is TGTGCCAGCAGTTGGGACCACTACAATGAGCAGTTCTTC. Amino acids: CASSWDHYNEQFF. V gene TRBV28 combines with J gene TRBJ2-1; tentatively, D is TRBD1 or TRBD2 (5 bases each). CDR3 length equals 13 residues. CDR1 is MDHEN and CDR2 is SYDVKM in the germline V gene. V dropped 4 bases and J dropped 3 bases, with 7 bases sitting between them.

This clonotype turned up a few times. V is TRBV5-1 and J is TRBJ2-7; perhaps TRBD1 as D (6 bases). Germline CDR1 SGHRS, CDR2 YFSETQ. Trimming removed 0 bases from V and 1 base from J, with 23 bases in between. CDR3 length: 19 residues. This CDR3 is CASSLVSATGYSSSYEQYF. DNA for the CDR3: TGCGCCAGCAGCTTGGTTTCGGCGACAGGCTATAGCTCGTCCTACGAGCAGTACTTC.

This clonotype was found a few times. The CDR3: CASSDAGFGNTIYF. CDR3 coding DNA: TGTGCCAGCAGTGACGCCGGGTTCGGAAACACCATATATTTT. J is TRBJ1-3 and V is TRBV2; D is unclear. The germline CDR1 and CDR2 sequences are SNHLY and FYNNEI. The CDR3 spans 14 residues. With 3 bases removed from V and 4 bases from J, the gap between germline ends came to 10 bases.

This clonotype was observed many times. V and J are TRBV5-5 and TRBJ1-1, with 8 bases that match TRBD1. CDR3 length: 15 residues. In germline, CDR1 is SGHKS, CDR2 YYEKEE (reference sequence). V shed 4 bases, J shed 3 bases, and the junction held 8 bases outside the gene matches. CDR3 residues: CASSPGTGAYTEAFF. The CDR3 DNA reads TGTGCCAGCAGCCCAGGGACAGGAGCTTACACTGAAGCTTTCTTT.